Below, 14 T cell receptor beta chains from the same sample are listed, as sequenced in a study of T cells in Graves' hyperthyroidism and ophthalmopathy. TCR beta CDR3 regions were amplified from RNA transcripts. An initial round of RT-PCR targeting the TCR CDR3 relied on the HTBI primer set. TCRdb re-called the multiplex PCR reads with MiXCR, one entry per CDR3 protein. The table records a few hundred thousand distinct CDR3 sequences, 15% of them present only once. Sequences were obtained from blood. The receptors were gathered from a woman aged 30 to 39 with Graves' hyperthyroidism.

This chain joins TRBV3-1 and TRBJ1-2; the match to TRBD1 covers 7 bases. The V segment lost 3 bases and the J segment 1 base; nucleotides outside the gene matches: 5. Germline V gene sequence: CDR1 LGHDT, CDR2 YNNKEL (reference sequence). This CDR3 has 15 amino acids. The CDR3 DNA reads TGTGCCAGCAGCCAGGGACAGCCACATAACTATGGCTACACCTTC. It specifies CASSQGQPHNYGYTF.

This clonotype was detected a few times. The chain combines TRBV5-1 with TRBJ1-2; D perhaps matches TRBD1 (5 bases). Trimming left V 1 base short and J 6 bases short, with 10 bases between. CDR3 length: 13 amino acids. The germline CDR1 and CDR2 sequences are SGHRS and YFSETQ. The CDR3 bases are TGCGCCAGCAGCTTGAGCTGGGGGGATGGCTACACCTTC. This encodes CASSLSWGDGYTF.

The rearrangement links TRBV7-9 to TRBJ2-7, with D maybe TRBD2 (7 bases). This CDR3 has 12 amino acids. V shed 6 bases and J shed 7 bases, with 13 bases lying between them. The germline V gene has CDR1 SEHNR and CDR2 FQNEAQ (reference sequence). CDR3 amino acids: CASSYRGGEQYF. For the CDR3, the DNA is TGTGCCAGCAGTTATAGGGGGGGAGAGCAGTACTTC.

This clonotype was seen repeatedly, ten times or more. The J gene is TRBJ2-5, the V gene TRBV5-6; no definite D call. V lost 0 bases, J lost 4 bases, and 16 bases lay in between. Germline lookup yields CDR1 SGHDT and CDR2 YYEEEE. The CDR3 runs to 16 residues. The chain's CDR3 is CASSLVYSLGRETQYF. The DNA for the CDR3 is TGTGCCAGCAGCTTGGTTTACAGTTTGGGTAGAGAGACCCAGTACTTC. The full variable domain, with the rest looked up from reference TRBV5-6 and TRBJ2-5, is DAGVTQSPTHLIKTRGQQVTLRCSPKSGHDTVSWYQQALGQGPQFIFQYYEEEERQRGNFPDRFSGHQFPNYSSELNVNALLLGDSALYLCASSLVYSLGRETQYFGPGTRLLVL.

Notes on this clonotype: A read error may be the cause here, since a much bigger clone is one base away. The chain carries TRBV7-9 and TRBJ1-5; perhaps TRBD1 as D (5 bases). There are 18 residues in the CDR3. Germline V gene data show CDR1 as SEHNR and CDR2 as FQNEAQ (reference sequence). The CDR3 is CASSLTDSLGLTNQSQHF. In DNA form, the CDR3 reads TGTGCCAGCAGCTTGACAGACTCCCTGGGTCTTACCAATCAGTCCCAGCATTTT.

This clonotype was counted at least ten times. The gene calls are TRBV29-1 and TRBJ1-1; D unclear. Germline values: CDR1 SQVTM, CDR2 ANQGSEA. The V end was cut by 4 bases, the J end by 6 bases, with 9 bases between. The CDR3 length is 11 residues. Here the CDR3 reads CSVVPVSEAFF. The DNA for the CDR3 is TGCAGCGTTGTTCCCGTCTCTGAAGCTTTCTTT.

At least ten counts were recorded for this clonotype. The rearrangement joins TRBV7-8 to TRBJ2-3, with TRBD1 matching 7 bases. V shed 6 bases, J shed 2 bases, and the junction held 5 bases outside the gene matches. This CDR3 spans 14 amino acids. Germline-derived CDR1 and CDR2 are SGHVS and FQNEAQ. The CDR3 protein is CASRRGQYTDTQYF. CDR3 in DNA: TGTGCCAGCAGGAGGGGACAGTACACAGATACGCAGTATTTT.

Of note for this clonotype: The junction departs from germline at one end; a sequencing error may be responsible. This chain links TRBV9 with TRBJ1-5; D possibly corresponds to TRBD1 (6 bases). Germline CDR1 reads SGDLS; CDR2 reads YYNGEE. The CDR3 is 15 residues long. This CDR3 is CAGSAEGVSNQPQHF. DNA for the CDR3: TGTGCCGGCAGCGCCGAGGGGGTTAGCAATCAGCCCCAGCATTTT. The whole variable domain, remainder taken from reference TRBV9 and TRBJ1-5, is DSGVTQTPKHLITATGQRVTLRCSPRSGDLSVYWYQQSLDQGLQFLIQYYNGEERAKGNILERFSAQQFPDLHSELNLSSLELGDSALYFCAGSAEGVSNQPQHFGDGTRLSIL.

This clonotype has at least ten counts. The chain links TRBV3-1 to TRBJ2-6; maybe TRBD2 (5 bases). Germline CDR1 is LGHDT and CDR2 is YNNKEL (reference sequence). V gave up 5 bases and J gave up 0 bases, with 11 bases separating them. The CDR3 runs to 16 residues. The CDR3 DNA reads as TGTGCCAGCAGCTCTCGACGGGGCTCTGGGGCCAACGTCCTGACTTTC. Translation: CASSSRRGSGANVLTF.

This clonotype showed up many times. This sequence joins TRBV3-1 and TRBJ2-7, with TRBD1 matching over 9 bases. Trimming at V came to 4 bases and at J to 0 bases, leaving 7 bases not matched to a gene. Germline V gene data show CDR1 as LGHDT and CDR2 as YNNKEL (reference sequence). This CDR3 has 16 residues. The CDR3 protein is CASSRGQGLGSYEQYF. CDR3 coding DNA: TGTGCCAGCAGCCGAGGACAGGGGTTGGGCTCCTACGAGCAGTACTTC.

This clonotype has only a few counts. The chain recombines TRBV29-1 with TRBJ2-2, with 7 nucleotides matching TRBD2. With V trimmed by 7 bases and J by 1 base, 6 bases remained unmatched. Germline V lookup: CDR1 SQVTM, CDR2 ANQGSEA. The CDR3 runs 14 residues. The CDR3 loop is CSAVTGGNTGELFF. The DNA for the CDR3 is TGCAGCGCGGTCACGGGAGGGAACACCGGGGAGCTGTTTTTT.

Comments on this clonotype: A much larger clone lies a single base off, so this may be a read error. The rearrangement uses TRBV5-1 and TRBJ1-2; D is perhaps TRBD1 (5 bases). V was shortened by 3 bases and J by 0 bases, with 9 bases between the two germline ends. The germline gives CDR1 SGHRS, CDR2 YFSETQ. This CDR3 comprises 14 residues. CDR3 coding DNA: TGCGCCAGCAGCTCGACAGAAACTAACTATGGCTACACCTTC. Encoded protein: CASSSTETNYGYTF.

Ten or more counts support this clonotype. V gene TRBV7-3 combines with J gene TRBJ2-3, with D possibly being TRBD1 (6 bases). This CDR3 has 14 residues. Germline values: CDR1 SGHTA, CDR2 FQGTGA. V lost 1 base and J lost 3, with 8 bases in between. CDR3 in amino acids: CASSLNQGTDTQYF. The CDR3 DNA follows: TGTGCCAGCAGCTTAAATCAGGGGACAGATACGCAGTATTTT.

This clonotype was seen a few times. The chain carries TRBV3-1 and TRBJ2-3, with TRBD2 matching 7 bases. This CDR3 comprises 17 residues. After removal of 5 bases from V and 2 bases from J, the junction contained 13 bases not matched to a gene. Germline CDR1 reads LGHDT; CDR2 reads YNNKEL (reference sequence). The DNA for the CDR3 is TGTGCCAGCAGCTCAGGACTAGTCTCCCCTTTCACAGATACGCAGTATTTT. It translates to CASSSGLVSPFTDTQYF.